The entry below gives a single TCR beta chain sequence along with its context. The data originate from a study of T-cell memory formation after mild COVID-19. TCRdb reprocessed the 5' RACE reads via MiXCR and lists one record per CDR3 protein. This table holds a few hundred thousand distinct CDR3 sequences, approximately 15% found once. The origin of this receptor is a man between 18 and 29 years old who had mild COVID-19 (a few samples of this study predate the infection). Cell type and time point are not known. Sequencing was carried out using PBMCs or a T cell subset sorted from them (not recorded which).

CDR3 nucleotides: TGTGCCAGCAGTGAAGAATACGTGGAGCTGTTTTTT. Its translation: CASSEEYVELFF. V and J are TRBV2 and TRBJ2-2; D not resolved. V gave up 1 base and J gave up 10 bases, with 7 bases separating them. CDR3 length equals 12 residues. Germline CDR1 SNHLY, CDR2 FYNNEI.